The rows below give T cell receptor beta chains drawn from one sample of a study of blood T cells in healthy people across ages. TCRdb re-derived calls from the 5' RACE reads in MiXCR, one entry per CDR3 protein. The profile shows fewer than 1,000,000 distinct CDR3 sequences, about half of them singletons. Sequenced material: blood. Every receptor here comes from a man of 80 years or more in good health. The conserved cysteine and the conserved F or W are not part of the CDR3 here. The order of the fields is J gene, V gene, CDR3 protein.

TRBJ2-1 | TRBV6-2/TRBV6-3 | ASSYSQFEQF
TRBJ2-5 | TRBV20-1 | SARDMGQGAETQY
TRBJ1-1 | TRBV3-1 | ASSPWTGRSEAF
TRBJ2-1 | TRBV11-1 | ASSYHNEQF
TRBJ1-2 | TRBV20-1 | SADNRGDYGYT
TRBJ2-2 | TRBV11-3 | ASQGTSGRGGANTGELF
TRBJ2-7 | TRBV21-1 | ASCSGRGAYEQY
TRBJ2-1 | TRBV20-1 | SARTGTGGYEQF
TRBJ1-4 | TRBV9 | ASSATNGPGKLF
TRBJ2-3 | TRBV20-1 | SARDSRASTDTQY
TRBJ2-4 | TRBV28 | ASSSIRGAGRAKSIQY
NA | TRBV12-3/TRBV12-4 | ASTSQHEQY
TRBJ2-1 | TRBV9 | ASSYIPIAPLCNEQF
TRBJ2-2 | TRBV28 | ASSTSGDLTTGELF
TRBJ2-5 | TRBV6-5 | ASSYSGGMKTQY
TRBJ2-1 | TRBV20-1 | SARGPVDEQF
TRBJ2-7 | TRBV6-6 | ASIGRAGTYEQY
TRBJ2-7 | TRBV4-2 | ASSQDGQGAYEQY
TRBJ2-5 | TRBV11-3 | ASSKLAGVALY
TRBJ2-7 | TRBV20-1 | SASTRLAGTYEQY
TRBJ1-4 | TRBV3-1 | ASSLRGTDAEKLF
TRBJ2-2 | TRBV28 | ASSAGLAGELF
TRBJ2-2 | TRBV10-3 | AISPGQGETGELF
TRBJ2-1 | TRBV13 | ASSLSPPNDYNEQF
TRBJ2-7 | TRBV4-1 | ASSQGRTGGNEQY
NA | TRBV4-2 | ASSQGPQRTYEQY
TRBJ2-5 | TRBV6-2/TRBV6-3 | ASRASVGQAVEQY
TRBJ2-2 | TRBV11-2 | ASSLARGPGTGELF
NA | TRBV5-1 | ASSKLTGGFYEQY
TRBJ2-1 | TRBV5-1 | ASSRETSGKGDEQF
TRBJ2-1 | TRBV5-1 | AGSLAVGGSYNEQF
TRBJ2-1 | TRBV12-3/TRBV12-4 | ANSLGVNNEQF
TRBJ1-1 | TRBV7-2 | ASSLAGILNTEAF
TRBJ1-1 | TRBV5-1 | ASSLETGMNTEAF
TRBJ2-1 | TRBV5-1 | ASSPRQGTNEQF
TRBJ2-7 | TRBV4-2 | ASSQDALSYEQY
TRBJ2-5 | TRBV7-9 | ASSQQGPRQETQY
TRBJ2-1 | TRBV30 | AWRKTSGRWNEQF
TRBJ2-5 | TRBV20-1 | SAPPGLVTETQY
TRBJ2-1 | TRBV20-1 | SAQGTRFYNEQF